Described below is a single T cell receptor (beta chain) sequence and its context. In the original workflow: Amplification from reference gene primers served as the basis for estimated nucleated cell counts. Data came from immunoSEQ multiplex PCR; TCRdb stores just in-frame clones and leaves some out. V, J and clone size derive from that table, while D and trimming were established from the DNA sequence. The top ten hold around 13% of the sample, which has roughly 130,000 clones, 84% seen once. V trimming: 1 base; J trimming: 7 bases; junction bases outside the gene matches: 5. Germline CDR1 KGHSH, CDR2 LQKENI. The CDR3 runs 15 residues. This entry belongs to a study of blood T cell repertoires in COVID-19. In the study overall: Sites in the United States, Italy and Spain provided acute and convalescent COVID-19 samples. T cells, B-cell-depleted T cells, or PBMCs provided the cDNA or gDNA that served as material.

The rearrangement uses TRBV18 and TRBJ2-1; 9 nucleotides agree with TRBD1. Sequenced: peripheral blood. This TCR was sampled from a woman aged 25-40 years who had recovered from COVID-19. CDR3 region: CASSPLGTGINEQFF. CDR3 nucleotide sequence: TGTGCCAGCTCACCACTCGGGACAGGGATAAATGAGCAGTTCTTC.